This T cell receptor beta chain was identified during a study of cytomegalovirus exposure and HLA in healthy donors. In the study overall: Sequencing of approximately 190 million T cells in an earlier analysis found about 120 million unique TCR beta sequences. Whole-study findings and limits: Donor immune exposure was known only as CMV serostatus.

As regards this clone: Antigen unknown.

PCR primers comprised 60 Vbeta and 13 Jbeta primers. Clones were sequenced by immunoSEQ multiplex PCR, and TCRdb holds only the in-frame ones, with some missing. Among over 150,000 clones listed, over 65% were seen once. With 5 bases removed from V and 4 bases from J, the gap between germline ends came to 12 bases. Germline V gene data show CDR1 as SGHTA and CDR2 as FQGNSA. This CDR3 region has 14 residues. The material sequenced was PBMCs. This TCR derives from a middle-aged woman in good health and CMV-seronegative. The chain uses TRBV7-2 and TRBJ1-3, with no clear D. The CDR3 is CASSPSTLGNTIYF. CDR3 nucleotides: TGTGCCAGCAGCCCGTCGACTTTGGGAAACACCATATATTTT. The variable domain in full, completed from reference TRBV7-2 and TRBJ1-3, reads GAGVSQSPSNKVTEKGKDVELRCDPISGHTALYWYRQSLGQGLEFLIYFQGNSAPDKSGLPSDRFSAERTGGSVSTLTIQRTQQEDSAVYLCASSPSTLGNTIYFGEGSWLTVV.